This T cell receptor (beta chain) appears in the sequencing data of a study of naive and memory T cell subsets. Study-wide results and caveats: Gini index rose across naive, CM, EM and EMRA in CD4 and CD8.

Two oligonucleotides, mixed equimolar, formed the beta constant-region primer covering TRBC1 and TRBC2. Using its own MiXCR run on the UMI-ligation and nested PCR reads, TCRdb lists one record per CDR3 protein. This sample carries about 90,000 distinct CDR3 sequences, roughly 7% of them seen once, and the ten largest clones take over 1.5%. The CDR3 covers 11 residues. In germline, CDR1 is SEHNR, CDR2 FQNEAQ (reference sequence). The V and J ends lost 3 bases and 7 bases respectively, with 7 bases between them. Many counts were recorded for this clonotype. The target antigen is unknown. The sample consisted of central memory CD4+ T cells from blood. This receptor was obtained from a human donor in good health. V and J are TRBV7-9 and TRBJ2-7; no reliable D call. In DNA, the CDR3 is TGTGCCAGCAGCTTTGGTGGGGAGCAGTACTTC. Protein: CASSFGGEQYF.